The subject of this entry is one T cell receptor beta chain. Its target is not known. This CDR3 has 16 residues. Germline values: CDR1 SGHTA, CDR2 FQGNSA. J was trimmed by 3 bases and V by 4 bases; bases with no gene match: 8. This sample was included in a study of shared clonotypes between healthy human individuals. General study findings and limits: Estimated richness values were generally larger in naive subsets than in memory subsets.

Generated by immunoSEQ multiplex PCR, the TCRdb table keeps only in-frame clones and is missing some. The sample carries roughly 1,500,000 clones, 95% to 99% recorded once. This receptor was identified in a man aged 25 to 45 in good health. Sample: naive CD4+ T cells sorted from blood. Subset in this sample: CD45RA+ positively selected. The rearrangement links TRBV7-2 to TRBJ2-3; 9 bases agree with TRBD1. CDR3 loop: CASSYAGDRATDTQYF. The CDR3 region has the DNA TGTGCCAGCAGCTATGCAGGGGACAGGGCGACAGATACGCAGTATTTT. Together with reference TRBV7-2 and TRBJ2-3, the CDR3 gives the full variable domain: GAGVSQSPSNKVTEKGKDVELRCDPISGHTALYWYRQSLGQGLEFLIYFQGNSAPDKSGLPSDRFSAERTGGSVSTLTIQRTQQEDSAVYLCASSYAGDRATDTQYFGPGTRLTVL.